Below are 19 T cell receptor beta chains sequenced from a single sample in a study of T-cell reconstitution after alpha-beta-depleted transplantation in children. It was with unique molecular identifiers that the TCRbeta library was prepared. TCRdb analysed the PCR reads with MiXCR anew, one entry per CDR3 protein. This sample has approximately 630,000 distinct CDR3 sequences, with under 15% found just once. The sequencing used PBMCs, collected before TCRalphabeta/CD19-depleted stem cell transplant. These receptors were obtained from a girl aged 2-9 years with congenital amegakaryocytic thrombocytopenia, due to receive a stem cell transplant.

This clonotype has ten or more counts. The CDR3 loop is CASSRLGSYNEQFF. The CDR3 DNA sequence: TGTGCCAGCAGTCGACTGGGCTCCTACAATGAGCAGTTCTTC. This rearrangement joins TRBV27 to TRBJ2-1; D remains unclear. Germline assignment: CDR1 MNHEY and CDR2 SMNVEV (reference sequence). CDR3 length: 14 residues. The germline V and J ends were trimmed by 5 bases and 0 bases, with 8 bases remaining between them.

V usage is TRBV7-8 and J usage is TRBJ2-3, with D possibly TRBD2 on 6 matching bases. CDR3 length equals 16 residues. Deletions cut 6 bases from V and 0 bases from J, with 16 bases between. The germline V gene has CDR1 SGHVS and CDR2 FQNEAQ. DNA of the CDR3: TGTGCCAGCAGGCTGCTTGCGGGAACTAGCACAGATACGCAGTATTTT. It codes for CASRLLAGTSTDTQYF. Based on the CDR3 plus reference TRBV7-8 and TRBJ2-3, the full variable domain is GAGVSQSPRYKVAKRGQDVALRCDPISGHVSLFWYQQALGQGPEFLTYFQNEAQLDKSGLPSDRFFAERPEGSVSTLKIQRTQQEDSAVYLCASRLLAGTSTDTQYFGPGTRLTVL.

This clonotype came up many times. The gene calls are TRBV20-1 and TRBJ1-6; a possible D gene is TRBD1 (5 bases). Trimming shortened V by 1 base and J by 6 bases, and 16 bases separated the two germline ends. Germline assignment: CDR1 DFQATT and CDR2 SNEGSKA (reference sequence). CDR3 length: 16 amino acids. The CDR3 sequence is CSARGSTRRGNSPLHF. The CDR3 nucleotides are TGCAGTGCTAGAGGAAGTACCCGGAGGGGTAATTCACCCCTCCACTTT.

V gene TRBV7-8 combines with J gene TRBJ2-3, with a weak D call TRBD1 (6 bases). Germline CDR1 reads SGHVS; CDR2 reads FQNEAQ. Trimming took off 5 bases at V and 6 bases at J, with 12 bases between the two ends. The CDR3 totals 13 residues. In DNA form, the CDR3 reads TGTGCCAGCAGCGAGCAGGGGTTGGATACGCAGTATTTT. Protein: CASSEQGLDTQYF. Supplemented by reference TRBV7-8 and TRBJ2-3, the full variable domain reads GAGVSQSPRYKVAKRGQDVALRCDPISGHVSLFWYQQALGQGPEFLTYFQNEAQLDKSGLPSDRFFAERPEGSVSTLKIQRTQQEDSAVYLCASSEQGLDTQYFGPGTRLTVL.

This clonotype occurred many times. This chain joins TRBV7-2 and TRBJ1-5, with D possibly matching TRBD1 (5 bases). The CDR3 is 13 residues long. Per the germline V gene, CDR1 is SGHTA and CDR2 is FQGNSA. V lost 5 bases and J 6 bases, leaving 11 bases between the germline ends. DNA for the CDR3: TGTGCCAGCAGCCTACAGGACACTCAGCCCCAGCATTTT. It codes for CASSLQDTQPQHF.

This clonotype has ten or more counts. The chain links TRBV27 to TRBJ1-1; D is undetermined. Germline V gives CDR1 MNHEY, CDR2 SMNVEV (reference sequence). The V gene lost 8 bases and the J gene lost 3 bases, with 13 bases spanning the gap. The CDR3 is 13 residues long. CDR3 residues: CASAKSPYTEAFF. CDR3 DNA: TGTGCCAGCGCTAAGTCCCCGTACACTGAAGCTTTCTTT.

This rearrangement joins TRBV28 to TRBJ2-1; no definite D call. V was shortened by 4 bases and J by 4 bases, with 17 bases between the two germline ends. Germline lookup yields CDR1 MDHEN and CDR2 SYDVKM. The CDR3 covers 16 residues. As DNA, the CDR3 is TGTGCCAGCAGTTCCCCAGCTTTCGCAGAGTACAATGAGCAGTTCTTC. Translated: CASSSPAFAEYNEQFF.

This clonotype showed up many times. The rearrangement links TRBV5-1 to TRBJ2-1; TRBD2 agrees at 7 bases. V was pared by 1 base and J by 4 bases, with 5 bases of the junction left unmatched. The CDR3 is 15 amino acids. Germline V gene sequence: CDR1 SGHRS, CDR2 YFSETQ. CDR3 DNA: TGCGCCAGCAGCTTGAGGGCTAGCGGTTACAATGAGCAGTTCTTC. Translating it yields CASSLRASGYNEQFF. The whole variable domain, filled in from reference TRBV5-1 and TRBJ2-1, reads KAGVTQTPRYLIKTRGQQVTLSCSPISGHRSVSWYQQTPGQGLQFLFEYFSETQRNKGNFPGRFSGRQFSNSRSEMNVSTLELGDSALYLCASSLRASGYNEQFFGPGTRLTVL.

The rearrangement joins TRBV25-1 to TRBJ1-4; D not resolved. The germline V gene has CDR1 MGHDK and CDR2 SYGVNS. V was cut by 1 base and J by 3 bases, with 9 bases left in between. CDR3 size: 15 residues. For the CDR3, the DNA is TGTGCCAGCAGTGAATGGGAGGTGGCTAATGAAAAACTGTTTTTT. Amino acids: CASSEWEVANEKLFF.

Comment on this clonotype: A single base separates this from a much larger clone, so it may be a read error. The chain is built from TRBV20-1 and TRBJ2-1, with D perhaps matching TRBD1 (6 bases). The CDR3 is made up of 13 amino acids. CDR1 is DFQATT and CDR2 is SNEGSKA in the germline V gene (reference sequence). The CDR3 DNA is TGCAGTGCTAGAGGACAGGCTTACAATGCGCAGTTCTTC. Translating it yields CSARGQAYNAQFF.

This clonotype was detected ten times or more. This chain links TRBV12-3 or TRBV12-4 with TRBJ2-1, with TRBD2 matching 7 bases. Trimming removed 3 bases from V and 3 bases from J; junction bases left unmatched: 8. This CDR3 has 16 residues. The DNA of the CDR3 is TGTGCCAGCAGTTTTATTCAACTAGCGAGCTACAATGAGCAGTTCTTC. Protein product: CASSFIQLASYNEQFF.

With respect to this clonotype: This may be a read error, as it is one base from a much larger clone. J is TRBJ1-2 and V is TRBV6-1; possible D gene TRBD1, 6 bases. Per germline, CDR1 MNHNS and CDR2 SASEGT. The CDR3 contains 14 residues. V lost 5 bases and J lost 2, with 12 bases in between. Written as DNA, the CDR3 is TGTGCCAGCAGTCCGGGGGGCTGGAACTATGGCTACACCTTC. This encodes CASSPGGWNYGYTF.

This clonotype appeared a few times. The rearrangement joins TRBV9 to TRBJ2-7, with D perhaps given as TRBD1 or TRBD2 (5 bases each). CDR3 length: 14 amino acids. The V gene lost 4 bases and the J gene lost 1 base, with 12 bases spanning the gap. CDR1 and CDR2 (germline): SGDLS, YYNGEE. In DNA form, the CDR3 reads TGTGCCAGCAGCTGGGACCTGGAGTCCTACGAGCAGTACTTC. Its translation is CASSWDLESYEQYF. Full variable domain (remainder filled in from reference TRBV9 and TRBJ2-7): DSGVTQTPKHLITATGQRVTLRCSPRSGDLSVYWYQQSLDQGLQFLIQYYNGEERAKGNILERFSAQQFPDLHSELNLSSLELGDSALYFCASSWDLESYEQYFGPGTRLTVT.

This clonotype was detected ten times or more. The gene calls are TRBV6-1 and TRBJ1-5; D is uncertain. CDR1 MNHNS and CDR2 SASEGT come from the germline V gene. Between the trimmed V and J ends, which lost 6 bases and 3 bases, there was a span of 12 bases. This CDR3 spans 14 amino acids. The DNA for the CDR3 is TGTGCCAGCAGCCGGACTGTTTTCAATCAGCCCCAGCATTTT. Its protein product is CASSRTVFNQPQHF.

This clonotype was found a few times. This sequence joins TRBV20-1 and TRBJ2-5; D gene uncertain. From germline, CDR1 is DFQATT and CDR2 SNEGSKA (reference sequence). The CDR3 covers 14 residues. Trimming took 0 bases from V and 2 from J, leaving 10 bases between them. CDR3 DNA sequence: TGCAGTGCTAGAGATGGGTCGCAGCAAGAGACCCAGTACTTC. Protein sequence: CSARDGSQQETQYF.

About this clonotype itself: Being one base from a much bigger clone, this may be a read error. The chain employs TRBV20-1 and TRBJ2-5; weak D call: TRBD2 (5 bases). The CDR3 spans 14 residues. Germline values: CDR1 DFQATT, CDR2 SNEGSKA (reference sequence). The CDR3 DNA reads TGCAATGCTAGAGATCGGGCCGGGGAGGAGACCCAGTACTTC. This translates into CNARDRAGEETQYF.

This clonotype was observed many times. V is TRBV5-6 and J is TRBJ1-1; tentative D call: TRBD1 (5 bases). Germline loops: CDR1 SGHDT, CDR2 YYEEEE. This CDR3 comprises 14 residues. The V end was cut by 3 bases, the J end by 5 bases, with 14 bases between. CDR3 sequence reads: CASSSRVALTEAFF. CDR3 coding DNA: TGTGCCAGCAGCTCCAGGGTGGCGTTAACTGAAGCTTTCTTT. The full variable domain, rest sourced from reference TRBV5-6 and TRBJ1-1, is DAGVTQSPTHLIKTRGQQVTLRCSPKSGHDTVSWYQQALGQGPQFIFQYYEEEERQRGNFPDRFSGHQFPNYSSELNVNALLLGDSALYLCASSSRVALTEAFFGQGTRLTVV.

This clonotype has more than one count but fewer than ten. A junction boundary mismatches the germline segment, possibly from a read error. The chain recombines TRBV20-1 with TRBJ2-1; 7 bases map to TRBD2. This CDR3 region has 15 residues. CDR1 and CDR2 (germline): DFQATT, SNEGSKA (reference sequence). The CDR3 spells CSATPGTTRSGEHFF. The CDR3 region has the DNA TGCAGTGCTACCCCCGGGACTACCCGGTCGGGGGAGCATTTCTTC.

This clonotype was seen at least ten times. This chain joins TRBV20-1 and TRBJ2-4; TRBD1 matches at 7 bases. J lost 6 bases, V lost 1 base, and 9 bases had no gene match. The length of the CDR3 is 15 residues. Germline V lookup: CDR1 DFQATT, CDR2 SNEGSKA (reference sequence). The DNA for the CDR3 is TGCAGTGCTAGAGGGCCCGGGACAGAAAGAAACATTCAGTACTTC. Amino acid sequence: CSARGPGTERNIQYF.